A single sample is the source of the 23 T cell receptor beta chains below, sequenced in a study of control samples from healthy donors and cancer patients. The repertoire was sequenced with immunoSEQ multiplex PCR; TCRdb's copy has only in-frame clones and lacks some. The sample lists 100,000 to 150,000 clones; over 75% were seen once. Specimen: blood. The receptor source for this set is a man aged 18 to 29 in good health.

The chain is built from TRBV19 and TRBJ2-1; a possible D gene is TRBD2 (5 bases). CDR1 is LNHDA and CDR2 is SQIVND in the germline V gene (reference sequence). V was trimmed by 5 bases and J by 4 bases, leaving 12 bases between them. The CDR3 covers 14 residues. This CDR3 is CASSQDSRYNEQFF. The CDR3 DNA follows: TGTGCCAGTAGTCAGGACTCCCGGTACAATGAGCAGTTCTTC.

V and J are TRBV30 and TRBJ1-5; a possible D gene is TRBD1 (5 bases). Per germline, CDR1 GTSNPN and CDR2 SVGIG (reference sequence). With 0 bases removed from V and 4 bases from J, the gap between germline ends came to 7 bases. This CDR3 has 13 amino acids. CDR3 bases: TGTGCCTGGAGTGTGGGGGAAAATCAGCCCCAGCATTTT. This sequence encodes CAWSVGENQPQHF. Full variable domain (remainder filled in from reference TRBV30 and TRBJ1-5): SQTIHQWPATLVQPVGSPLSLECTVEGTSNPNLYWYRQAAGRGLQLLFYSVGIGQISSEVPQNLSASRPQDRQFILSSKKLLLSDSGFYLCAWSVGENQPQHFGDGTRLSIL.

This sequence joins TRBV7-9 and TRBJ2-5; perhaps TRBD1 as D (6 bases). The germline V gene has CDR1 SEHNR and CDR2 FQNEAQ (reference sequence). Trimming cost V 2 bases and J 4 bases, with 14 bases left between them. The CDR3 is made up of 15 amino acids. CDR3 DNA sequence: TGTGCCAGCAGCTTATGGGGGCGAGAAGGAGAGACCCAGTACTTC. It is translated as CASSLWGREGETQYF.

This chain connects TRBV19 to TRBJ2-2, with D unclear. The V gene's germline CDR1 is LNHDA and CDR2 SQIVND (reference sequence). This CDR3 spans 15 amino acids. The germline V and J ends were trimmed by 2 bases and 6 bases, with 13 bases remaining between them. CDR3 DNA sequence: TGTGCCAGTAGTATATTCCCCAAATACGCCGGGGAGCTGTTTTTT. Residues: CASSIFPKYAGELFF.

This clone was recorded only once. The V call is TRBV5-1, the J call TRBJ2-3; 9 positions agree with TRBD2. There are 16 residues in the CDR3. The germline V gene has CDR1 SGHRS and CDR2 YFSETQ. Losses at the gene ends were 7 bases for V and 2 bases for J; bases not matched to a gene: 11. CDR3 DNA: TGCGCCAGCGGATCCCGACTAGCGGAAATCACAGATACGCAGTATTTT. It yields the protein CASGSRLAEITDTQYF.

This clone has a handful of counts. A read error may account for a junction end that differs from germline. The chain is built from TRBV28 and TRBJ1-2; perhaps TRBD1 as D (5 bases). CDR3 length: 8 amino acids. Looked up from germline, CDR1 is MDHEN and CDR2 is SYDVKM. CDR3 DNA sequence: TGTGCCAGCAGTTTGGGACTCTTC. Its translation: CASSLGLF.

This clone was counted only a few times. The gene calls are TRBV5-4 and TRBJ2-1; the match to TRBD2 covers 9 bases. This CDR3 spans 15 amino acids. Trimming took 0 bases from V and 6 from J; bases not matched to a gene: 4. CDR1 and CDR2 from the germline V gene are SGHNT and YYREEE (reference sequence). The CDR3 nucleotides are TGTGCCAGCAGCTTGGACAGCGGGAGGTCCAATGAGCAGTTCTTC. Residues: CASSLDSGRSNEQFF.

The chain is built from TRBV19 and TRBJ1-4, with D perhaps TRBD1 (5 bases). This CDR3 spans 16 amino acids. Germline CDR1 and CDR2: LNHDA and SQIVND (reference sequence). Trimming shortened V by 3 bases and J by 1 base, and 12 bases separated the two germline ends. The CDR3 spells CASSIQGGRTNEKLFF. Here the CDR3 DNA reads TGTGCCAGTAGTATTCAGGGAGGGAGAACTAATGAAAAACTGTTTTTT.

This rearrangement joins TRBV18 to TRBJ1-1; TRBD1 matches at 7 bases. V was clipped by 0 bases and J by 3 bases; unmatched bases: 4. The length of the CDR3 is 15 residues. Germline lookup yields CDR1 KGHSH and CDR2 LQKENI. The CDR3 DNA reads TGTGCCAGCTCACCACCGTCCAGGGGGGACACTGAAGCTTTCTTT. This encodes CASSPPSRGDTEAFF.

The chain employs TRBV27 and TRBJ1-6; the D gene is possibly TRBD1 (6 bases). CDR3 size: 15 residues. CDR1 is MNHEY and CDR2 is SMNVEV in the germline V gene (reference sequence). V gave up 2 bases and J gave up 4 bases, with 9 bases separating them. CDR3 residues: CASSLRGGYNSPLHF. The CDR3 nucleotides read TGTGCCAGCAGTTTAAGGGGGGGGTATAATTCACCCCTCCACTTT.

The chain joins TRBV18 to TRBJ2-4; D is uncertain. CDR1 is KGHSH and CDR2 is LQKENI in the germline V gene. The germline V and J ends were trimmed by 0 bases and 0 bases, with 6 bases remaining between them. CDR3 size: 15 residues. The CDR3 DNA is TGTGCCAGCTCACCACCGGACGGAGCCAAAAACATTCAGTACTTC. Encoded protein: CASSPPDGAKNIQYF.

The rearrangement uses TRBV7-2 and TRBJ2-1; D is unclear. The CDR3 covers 14 residues. Trimming pared 0 bases from V and 6 bases from J, leaving 9 bases between. Germline V CDR1 and CDR2: SGHTA, FQGNSA. The CDR3 region is CASSLARTTNEQFF. CDR3 sequence (DNA): TGTGCCAGCAGCTTAGCCAGGACCACCAATGAGCAGTTCTTC.

This chain connects TRBV7-3 to TRBJ2-7; 7 nucleotides agree with TRBD1. The CDR3 spans 15 residues. V gave up 4 bases and J gave up 3 bases; unmatched junction bases: 9. CDR1 and CDR2 from the germline V gene are SGHTA and FQGTGA. CDR3 amino acids: CASSSGTAPYYEQYF. The CDR3 DNA follows: TGTGCCAGCAGCTCCGGGACAGCCCCATACTACGAGCAGTACTTC.

The genes are TRBV5-1 and TRBJ2-7; TRBD1 is a possible D gene (6 bases). The CDR3 has 14 residues. The germline CDR1 and CDR2 sequences are SGHRS and YFSETQ. V gave up 7 bases and J gave up 6 bases, with 20 bases separating them. CDR3: CASGRDTGVVEQYF. The DNA of the CDR3 is TGCGCCAGCGGACGGGACACCGGCGTTGTCGAGCAGTACTTC.

The genes are TRBV21-1 and TRBJ1-1. TRBV21-1 is classified as a pseudogene. CDR3 size: 14 residues. CDR3 nucleotides: TGTGCCAGCAGCAAATTATGGGTATGGACTGAAGCTTTCTTT. Its translation is CASSKLWVWTEAFF.

The chain combines TRBV27 with TRBJ2-3; 7 bases fit TRBD2. The germline V gene has CDR1 MNHEY and CDR2 SMNVEV (reference sequence). Unmatched junction bases numbered 9, after V lost 6 bases and J lost 6 bases. The CDR3 sequence is 14 residues long. In DNA form, the CDR3 reads TGTGCCAGCAGCAGGGAGGGCCCCTCGGATACGCAGTATTTT. Encoded protein: CASSREGPSDTQYF.

The rearrangement joins TRBV9 to TRBJ1-1; D is undetermined. V gave up 6 bases and J gave up 11 bases, with 14 bases separating them. The length of the CDR3 is 11 residues. CDR1 is SGDLS and CDR2 is YYNGEE in the germline V gene. The CDR3 nucleotides read TGTGCCAGCACGCGGGGAGATGAGGCTTTCTTT. Amino acids: CASTRGDEAFF.

The chain carries TRBV5-1 and TRBJ2-2, with TRBD1 matching 7 bases. Germline V CDR1 and CDR2: SGHRS, YFSETQ. The CDR3 contains 14 residues. Germline trimming cut 2 bases from V and 8 bases from J; bases unmatched to any gene: 6. The CDR3 sequence: CASSFLQGLGELFF. As DNA, the CDR3 is TGCGCCAGCAGCTTCTTACAGGGGTTGGGGGAGCTGTTTTTT.

This chain joins TRBV6-2 or TRBV6-3 and TRBJ2-2; 7 bases are a match to TRBD2. V was pared by 0 bases and J by 6 bases, with 7 bases of the junction left unmatched. Germline V gene data show CDR1 as MNHEY and CDR2 as SVGEGT. The CDR3 loop spans 16 amino acids. The CDR3 protein is CASSYSKAGAPGELFF. The CDR3 nucleotides are TGTGCCAGCAGTTACTCGAAGGCGGGAGCTCCCGGGGAGCTGTTTTTT.

J is TRBJ2-1 and V is TRBV3-1 (or the pseudogene TRBV3-2); tentatively, D is TRBD1 or TRBD2 (5 bases each). Looked up from germline, CDR1 is LGHDT and CDR2 is YNNKEL (reference sequence). This CDR3 comprises 15 residues. V was shortened by 4 bases and J by 6 bases, with 16 bases between the two germline ends. The CDR3 loop reads CASSRTGPLANEQFF. CDR3 sequence (DNA): TGTGCCAGCAGCCGGACGGGACCCCTAGCCAATGAGCAGTTCTTC.

Only a few counts were recorded for this clone. The CDR3 loop reads CASSLGHATNEKLFF. The CDR3 bases are TGCGCCAGCAGCTTGGGCCACGCAACTAATGAAAAACTGTTTTTT. The chain joins TRBV5-1 to TRBJ1-4; D ambiguous. Germline lookup yields CDR1 SGHRS and CDR2 YFSETQ. The CDR3 consists of 15 residues. V lost 0 bases and J lost 0, with 6 bases in between.

The chain has TRBV6-2 or TRBV6-3 and TRBJ2-7; 9 bases agree with TRBD2. This CDR3 comprises 15 residues. The J segment lost 0 bases and the V segment lost 5 bases, leaving 5 bases of the junction unmatched. Germline CDR1 reads MNHEY; CDR2 reads SVGEGT. The CDR3 reads CASSETGLASYEQYF. CDR3 DNA: TGTGCCAGCAGTGAGACGGGACTAGCCTCCTACGAGCAGTACTTC.

This clone came up once. The chain has TRBV4-1 and TRBJ1-2; D gene unclear. V lost 1 base and J lost 2, with 5 bases in between. The germline V gene encodes CDR1 MGHRA and CDR2 YSYEKL. The CDR3 is 13 amino acids. CDR3 region: CASSQAGNYGYTF. Written as DNA, the CDR3 is TGCGCCAGCAGCCAAGCCGGAAACTATGGCTACACCTTC.